Listed here are 29 T cell receptor beta chains from one sample, sequenced in a study of regulatory T cells in long-lasting Graves disease. The time point is: newly diagnosed GD, antithyroid drugs for less than 3 months. PBMC-extracted RNA yielded the TCR library. CDR3 regions were amplified by Arm-PCR using iRepertoire HTBI primers to build TCR beta libraries. TCRdb ran MiXCR on the multiplex PCR reads and lists one entry per CDR3 protein. The sample yields more than 450,000 distinct CDR3 sequences, around 15% seen once. The sample was also reused in another study, on T cells in Graves' hyperthyroidism and ophthalmopathy.

The sample consisted of peripheral blood mononuclear cells (PBMCs), taken at new diagnosis, from a patient treated with antithyroid drugs. The receptors derive from a man aged 40-50 years with Graves disease.

In this sample, this clonotype turned up once. This may come from a read error, since a much larger clone is one base off. V is TRBV6-2 or TRBV6-3 and J is TRBJ1-1; D gene unclear. CDR1 is MNHEY, CDR2 SVGEGT, per germline. The CDR3 consists of 15 residues. In nucleotides, the CDR3 is TGTGCCTGCAGTTACTCGAAAACGGTGAACACTGAAGCTTTCTTT. This gives the protein CACSYSKTVNTEAFF.

The table lists this clonotype with a few counts. This CDR3 is CSARQLLAGELFF. The CDR3 DNA sequence: TGCAGTGCTAGACAACTCCTCGCCGGGGAGCTGTTTTTT. The genes are TRBV20-1 and TRBJ2-2; D remains unclear. Germline CDR1 DFQATT, CDR2 SNEGSKA (reference sequence). V was cut by 2 bases and J by 6 bases, with 10 bases left in between. This CDR3 has 13 amino acids.

This clonotype was observed many times. This sequence joins TRBV6-1 and TRBJ1-6; the D is unclear. The V gene lost 3 bases and the J gene lost 9 bases, with 9 bases spanning the gap. Germline CDR1 MNHNS, CDR2 SASEGT. The length of the CDR3 is 13 residues. The CDR3: CASSEDEFSPLHF. The CDR3 region has the DNA TGTGCCAGCAGTGAGGACGAATTTTCACCCCTCCACTTT.

This clonotype has just a few counts. The V and J genes are TRBV29-1 and TRBJ2-1; tentative D call: TRBD2 (5 bases). The V end lost 4 bases, the J end lost 2 bases, and 12 bases lay between the germline ends. The germline gives CDR1 SQVTM, CDR2 ANQGSEA. The CDR3 runs to 14 residues. The CDR3 protein is CSVVVTGTYNEQFF. In DNA form, the CDR3 reads TGCAGCGTTGTGGTCACGGGGACCTACAATGAGCAGTTCTTC.

There are many counts of this clonotype. This chain links TRBV29-1 with TRBJ2-7; D possibly corresponds to TRBD2 (5 bases). The V gene's germline CDR1 is SQVTM and CDR2 ANQGSEA. V lost 4 bases and J lost 2, with 12 bases in between. The CDR3 contains 13 residues. The CDR3 spells CSVGAGGTYEQYF. The DNA of the CDR3 is TGCAGCGTTGGAGCAGGAGGTACCTACGAGCAGTACTTC.

The gene calls are TRBV29-1 and TRBJ1-1, with D uncertain. Per germline, CDR1 SQVTM and CDR2 ANQGSEA. Trimming took 1 base from V and 0 from J, leaving 12 bases between them. This CDR3 is built from 15 residues. The CDR3 region has the DNA TGCAGCGTTGAAGGGTTGAGAGGGATGAACACTGAAGCTTTCTTT. Translated, it gives CSVEGLRGMNTEAFF. Complete variable domain (other parts from reference TRBV29-1 and TRBJ1-1): SAVISQKPSRDICQRGTSLTIQCQVDSQVTMMFWYRQQPGQSLTLIATANQGSEATYESGFVIDKFPISRPNLTFSTLTVSNMSPEDSSIYLCSVEGLRGMNTEAFFGQGTRLTVV.

This clonotype was detected many times. V gene TRBV11-3 combines with J gene TRBJ2-1, with D perhaps assigned TRBD1 or TRBD2 (5 bases each). Trimming shortened V by 0 bases and J by 7 bases, and 13 bases separated the two germline ends. In germline, CDR1 is SGHNT, CDR2 YENEEA. This CDR3 is 15 amino acids long. The CDR3 nucleotides are TGTGCCAGCAGCTTAGACAGGGAGAGGTGGAATGAGCAGTTCTTC. The encoded protein is CASSLDRERWNEQFF.

The J gene is TRBJ2-2, the V gene TRBV5-1, with 8 bases identical to TRBD2. Germline V CDR1 and CDR2: SGHRS, YFSETQ. The CDR3 is 17 amino acids. Germline trimming cut 0 bases from V and 1 base from J; bases unmatched to any gene: 5. CDR3 bases: TGCGCCAGCAGCTTGGCCCGCGGGGGGCTGAACACCGGGGAGCTGTTTTTT. Translated, it gives CASSLARGGLNTGELFF.

This clonotype was detected many times. The J gene is TRBJ2-1, the V gene TRBV7-3; D is perhaps TRBD2 (5 bases). The V and J ends lost 4 bases and 3 bases respectively, with 13 bases between them. CDR3 length equals 15 residues. Per germline, CDR1 SGHTA and CDR2 FQGTGA. The CDR3 DNA sequence: TGTGCCAGCAGCTCGATGTCGGGGAACTACAATGAGCAGTTCTTC. Translating it yields CASSSMSGNYNEQFF. The variable domain in full, completed from reference TRBV7-3 and TRBJ2-1, reads GAGVSQTPSNKVTEKGKYVELRCDPISGHTALYWYRQSLGQGPEFLIYFQGTGAADDSGLPNDRFFAVRPEGSVSTLKIQRTERGDSAVYLCASSSMSGNYNEQFFGPGTRLTVL.

The genes are TRBV6-9 and TRBJ1-2; TRBD1 matches 10 bases. Trimming removed 4 bases from V and 5 bases from J; junction bases left unmatched: 7. The CDR3 contains 15 residues. CDR1 and CDR2 from the germline V gene are MNHGY and SVAAGI. Here the CDR3 reads CASSSPGQGFYGYTF. The CDR3, as DNA: TGTGCCAGCAGTTCCCCGGGACAGGGGTTTTATGGCTACACCTTC.

V is TRBV5-1 and J is TRBJ2-7; D could derive from TRBD1 or TRBD2 (5 bases each). V lost 4 bases and J lost 0, with 11 bases in between. Germline CDR1 and CDR2: SGHRS and YFSETQ. The CDR3 covers 14 residues. The CDR3 loop is CASSEWDGSYEQYF. DNA for the CDR3: TGCGCCAGCAGCGAGTGGGACGGCTCCTACGAGCAGTACTTC.

This clonotype was detected many times. This rearrangement joins TRBV28 to TRBJ2-3; D remains unclear. This CDR3 is built from 16 residues. Germline V lookup: CDR1 MDHEN, CDR2 SYDVKM. Between the trimmed V and J ends, which lost 5 bases and 0 bases, there was a span of 15 bases. CDR3 nucleotide sequence: TGTGCCAGCAGTGTCACAGAACTCACTAGCACAGATACGCAGTATTTT. Translating it yields CASSVTELTSTDTQYF.

This clonotype was picked up many times. V gene TRBV12-3 or TRBV12-4 combines with J gene TRBJ1-5; D unclear. V dropped 2 bases and J dropped 5 bases, with 10 bases sitting between them. The CDR3 extends over 14 amino acids. This chain's CDR3 is CASSLRKTDQPQHF. CDR3 DNA: TGTGCCAGCAGTTTACGGAAAACAGATCAGCCCCAGCATTTT.

This clonotype was counted ten times or more. J is TRBJ2-6 and V is TRBV5-1; 9 bases are shared with TRBD2. The length of the CDR3 is 16 residues. Germline lookup yields CDR1 SGHRS and CDR2 YFSETQ. Trimming took 3 bases from V and 3 from J; bases not matched to a gene: 4. The CDR3 is CASSWVAGVGANVLTF. In DNA, the CDR3 is TGCGCCAGCAGCTGGGTAGCGGGAGTTGGGGCCAACGTCCTGACTTTC.

The sample holds a few counts of this clonotype. The CDR3 DNA is TGTGCCAGCAGTGAAAGAAAGAGCTCCTACAATGAGCAGTTCTTC. It translates to CASSERKSSYNEQFF. The chain carries TRBV2 and TRBJ2-1; D call uncertain. CDR1 and CDR2 from the germline V gene are SNHLY and FYNNEI. Trimming took 2 bases from V and 0 from J, leaving 8 bases between them. There are 15 residues in the CDR3.

On this clonotype itself: This may be a read error, as it is one base from a much larger clone. The chain carries TRBV7-3 and TRBJ2-2; a possible D gene is TRBD2 (5 bases). Germline CDR1 and CDR2: SGHTA and FQGTGA. CDR3 length: 14 residues. This CDR3 reads CASSLSGGTGELLF. The CDR3 coding sequence is TGTGCCAGCAGCTTAAGCGGAGGCACCGGGGAGCTGCTTTTT. The entire variable domain, with the rest obtained from reference TRBV7-3 and TRBJ2-2, is as follows: GAGVSQTPSNKVTEKGKYVELRCDPISGHTALYWYRQSLGQGPEFLIYFQGTGAADDSGLPNDRFFAVRPEGSVSTLKIQRTERGDSAVYLCASSLSGGTGELLFGEGSRLTVL.

This clonotype was counted at least ten times. The genes are TRBV4-1 and TRBJ2-1; 7 nucleotides line up with TRBD1. The CDR3 has 14 amino acids. The ends lost 1 base at V and 6 bases at J; junction bases unmatched: 3. Germline CDR1 MGHRA, CDR2 YSYEKL. CDR3 bases: TGCGCCAGCAGCCAAGGGCAGGGGGTCAATGAGCAGTTCTTC. Translated: CASSQGQGVNEQFF.

J is TRBJ1-4 and V is TRBV12-3 or TRBV12-4; 10 nucleotides line up with TRBD1. The CDR3 length is 14 residues. V lost 6 bases and J lost 7; bases outside the gene matches: 5. The CDR3 loop reads CASSRDRGVEKLFF. The CDR3 region has the DNA TGTGCCAGCAGCCGGGACAGGGGCGTTGAAAAACTGTTTTTT.

This clonotype appeared many times. The chain employs TRBV11-3 and TRBJ2-5, with TRBD1 matching 7 bases. This CDR3 spans 16 amino acids. CDR1 is SGHNT, CDR2 YENEEA, per germline. V was pared by 5 bases and J by 2 bases, with 11 bases of the junction left unmatched. The CDR3 DNA follows: TGTGCCAGCAGCCCAAGACGACAGGGCCTGCAAGAGACCCAGTACTTC. Translation gives CASSPRRQGLQETQYF.

This rearrangement joins TRBV12-3 or TRBV12-4 to TRBJ2-2, with D hard to call. CDR3 length: 13 amino acids. V lost 5 bases, J lost 5 bases, and 9 bases lay in between. CDR3 sequence: CASSRDATGELFF. CDR3 DNA sequence: TGTGCCAGCAGTCGTGATGCTACCGGGGAGCTGTTTTTT.

Only a few counts were recorded for this clonotype. The chain uses TRBV5-6 and TRBJ2-3, with D possibly being TRBD2 (6 bases). CDR1 SGHDT and CDR2 YYEEEE come from the germline V gene. The V and J ends lost 0 bases and 5 bases respectively, with 13 bases between them. This CDR3 is built from 15 residues. The CDR3 DNA reads TGTGCCAGCAGCTTGGACGGCGGGATGGGAGATACGCAGTATTTT. This gives the protein CASSLDGGMGDTQYF.

This clonotype came up many times. Germline and junction disagree at one end, which may indicate a read error. The chain combines TRBV6-2 or TRBV6-3 with TRBJ2-5; the match to TRBD2 covers 11 bases. Germline CDR1 MNHEY, CDR2 SVGEGT. CDR3 size: 14 residues. The CDR3 loop reads CASSDSTSGIRKYF. The CDR3 region has the DNA TGTGCCAGCAGTGACTCGACTAGCGGGATAAGAAAGTACTTC.

For this clonotype: A read error is possible here, since a much larger clone lies one base away. The V and J genes are TRBV6-1 and TRBJ2-7; D is uncertain. Germline V gene data show CDR1 as MNHNS and CDR2 as SASEGT. This CDR3 spans 14 amino acids. The CDR3 protein is CVSSGRIGSYEQYF. DNA of the CDR3: TGTGTCAGCAGTGGACGGATTGGCTCCTACGAGCAGTACTTC.

This clonotype was seen at least ten times. This sequence joins TRBV28 and TRBJ2-1, with no clear D. The V gene lost 8 bases and the J gene lost 4 bases, with 9 bases spanning the gap. The CDR3 loop spans 12 amino acids. The germline gives CDR1 MDHEN, CDR2 SYDVKM. The CDR3 bases are TGTGCCAGCTATCAACCGTACAATGAGCAGTTCTTC. Its protein product is CASYQPYNEQFF.

In this sample, this clonotype turned up many times. In nucleotides, the CDR3 is TGCAGTGCTAGAGATCCCAGCGGGGGACCAGATACGCAGTATTTT. It is translated as CSARDPSGGPDTQYF. V usage is TRBV20-1 and J usage is TRBJ2-3; 8 nucleotides align to TRBD2. Germline CDR1 and CDR2: DFQATT and SNEGSKA (reference sequence). The CDR3 covers 15 residues. J lost 4 bases, V lost 0 bases, and 6 bases had no gene match.

The sample holds many counts of this clonotype. The chain has TRBV5-5 and TRBJ1-4; possible D gene TRBD1, 6 bases. CDR1 is SGHKS and CDR2 is YYEKEE in the germline V gene (reference sequence). V lost 2 bases, J lost 8 bases, and 16 bases lay in between. The CDR3 runs to 15 residues. The CDR3 protein is CASSFGTTVSEKLFF. The CDR3, as DNA: TGTGCCAGCAGCTTTGGGACAACGGTTTCCGAAAAACTGTTTTTT.

This clonotype has more than one count but fewer than ten. This rearrangement joins TRBV5-1 to TRBJ2-1, with 8 bases identical to TRBD2. V lost 2 bases, J lost 6 bases, and 7 bases stayed unmatched. This CDR3 spans 15 amino acids. Germline assignment: CDR1 SGHRS and CDR2 YFSETQ. CDR3 coding DNA: TGCGCCAGCAGCTTCTCAGCGGGAGTTAGCAATGAGCAGTTCTTC. It translates to CASSFSAGVSNEQFF.

This clonotype was picked up many times. The gene calls are TRBV2 and TRBJ2-7; possible D gene TRBD2, 5 bases. Germline CDR1 SNHLY, CDR2 FYNNEI. CDR3 length: 14 amino acids. V was cut by 6 bases and J by 2 bases, with 14 bases left in between. CDR3 nucleotide sequence: TGTGCCAGCAGCGCGACGGGGATCACCTACGAGCAGTACTTC. It specifies CASSATGITYEQYF. The variable domain in full, with the rest retrieved from reference TRBV2 and TRBJ2-7, is EPEVTQTPSHQVTQMGQEVILRCVPISNHLYFYWYRQILGQKVEFLVSFYNNEISEKSEIFDDQFSVERPDGSNFTLKIRSTKLEDSAMYFCASSATGITYEQYFGPGTRLTVT.

This clonotype was counted only a few times. The chain uses TRBV7-9 and TRBJ2-5, with unresolved D. V lost 11 bases and J 3 bases, leaving 10 bases between the germline ends. CDR3 length: 11 residues. Germline-derived CDR1 and CDR2 are SEHNR and FQNEAQ (reference sequence). The CDR3 nucleotides read TGTGCCGGTATGGGCAAAGAGACCCAGTACTTC. It codes for CAGMGKETQYF.